The following is a T cell receptor beta chain sequence with its context. Its target is not known. The authors loaded approximately 220 ng DNA, some 32,000 T cell genomes, into sorted-subset replicate PCRs. Profiling relied on immunoSEQ multiplex PCR, and the TCRdb table lists in-frame clones only, not all of them. This sample has approximately 2,000,000 clones, with 92% found just once. This sample stems from a study of shared clonotypes between healthy human individuals. Study details: The study enrolled a couple of women and three men aged 18 to 49.

General observations from the study: A generally larger estimated richness was seen in naive subsets than in memory subsets.

Deletions cut 7 bases from V and 10 bases from J, with 20 bases between. The CDR3 consists of 14 residues. The germline V gene has CDR1 SGHVS and CDR2 FQNEAQ. The chain links TRBV7-8 to TRBJ2-1; TRBD2 is a possible D gene (5 bases). The sequenced sample was naive CD4+ T cells from PBMCs. The subset is: CD45RA+ positively selected. This sequence originates from a man aged 18 to 30 in good health. Some clones in this sample may be carry-over from other donors' samples. For the CDR3, the DNA is TGTGCCAGCACCTACGGACTGGACCTGGAAGAGCAGTTCTTC. As protein: CASTYGLDLEEQFF.